This T cell receptor (beta chain) was documented in a study of control samples from healthy donors and cancer patients. Profiling relied on immunoSEQ multiplex PCR, and the TCRdb table lists in-frame clones only, not all of them. The sample includes about 92,000 clones, roughly 82% of them seen just once. Trimming took 8 bases from V and 2 from J; bases not matched to a gene: 5. The CDR3 has 14 residues. Germline V CDR1 and CDR2: LNHNV, YYDKDF (reference sequence). The sequenced sample consisted of blood. The V gene is TRBV15, the J gene TRBJ2-1; TRBD2 matches 8 bases. The clonotype was recovered from a woman aged 55-75 years in good health. The CDR3 region has the DNA TGTGCCACCTTCCAGCGGGGGACCTACAATGAGCAGTTCTTC. Protein: CATFQRGTYNEQFF.